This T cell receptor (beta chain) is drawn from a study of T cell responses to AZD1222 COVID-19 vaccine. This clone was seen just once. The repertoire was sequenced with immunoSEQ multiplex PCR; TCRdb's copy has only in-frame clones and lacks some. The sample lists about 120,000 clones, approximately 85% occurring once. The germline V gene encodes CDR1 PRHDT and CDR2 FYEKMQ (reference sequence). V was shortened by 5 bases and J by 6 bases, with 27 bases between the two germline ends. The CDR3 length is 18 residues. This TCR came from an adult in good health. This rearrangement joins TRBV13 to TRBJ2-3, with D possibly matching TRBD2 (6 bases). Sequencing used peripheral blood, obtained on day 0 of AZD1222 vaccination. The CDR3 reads CASSVWVGGETSGDTQYF. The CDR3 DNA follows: TGTGCCAGCAGCGTATGGGTGGGCGGGGAGACCTCAGGGGATACGCAGTATTTT.